This T cell receptor beta chain was documented in a study of CD8 T cells in ankylosing spondylitis. This clonotype came up a few times. Its antigen is not known. V was shortened by 6 bases and J by 8 bases, with 19 bases between the two germline ends. The CDR3 is 15 residues long. Germline V gene lookup returns CDR1 MDHEN and CDR2 SYDVKM. Regarding the study as a whole: Clones tied to disease were said to be significantly enriched in matched ankylosing spondylitis synovial fluid. Those disease-linked clones were CD8+; they were also relatively rare in peripheral blood. What appeared characteristic of ankylosing spondylitis blood was a TCR beta motif of several highly homologous variants.

Making use of molecular barcodes, quantitative 5'-RACE generated TCR beta libraries. MiXCR, applied by TCRdb to the 5' RACE reads, yields one record per CDR3 protein. This repertoire shows around 120,000 distinct CDR3 sequences, around 9.3% found once; its top ten account for approximately 3.4%. This clonotype was sampled from a male donor with ankylosing spondylitis or in good health (not recorded which). V is TRBV28 and J is TRBJ1-4, with D hard to call. Sequencing was carried out using blood, either unsorted or a sorted T cell fraction (not recorded which). CDR3 nucleotide sequence: TGTGCCAGCAGCCCAGAGGCGGGGTTGGGAGAAAAACTGTTTTTT. The encoded protein is CASSPEAGLGEKLFF.